One sample yielded the 23 T cell receptor beta chains listed below, sequenced in a study of vaccination and CD4 T cells after COVID-19. Treatment meaning: roughly nine-day PBMC culture with coronavirus spike peptide pools or control peptides (ViraFEST assay). The unexposed donor gave CD4+ T cells before the COVID-19 pandemic (2011-2018). The Oncomine TCR Beta short-read assay was what sequenced the DNA obtained from cultured CD4+ T cells. The template was genomic DNA from cultured CD4+ T cells. From the PCR reads, TCRdb called clonotypes with MiXCR, one entry per CDR3 protein. This sample has approximately 9,500 distinct CDR3 sequences, with about 30% found just once. These receptors have no known antigen. Input material: CD4+ T cells from blood, cultured in vitro. These receptors were taken from a human donor in good health.

In its sample, this clonotype was seen a few times. The chain combines TRBV6-4 with TRBJ2-2; 8 nucleotides line up with TRBD1. J gave up 6 bases and V 6 bases, and 3 bases lay outside the gene matches. The CDR3 is 13 amino acids. CDR1 and CDR2 from the germline V gene are MRHNA and SNTAGT. DNA of the CDR3: TGTGCCAGCAGCGGGGACAGGCCCGGGGAGCTGTTTTTT. It yields the protein CASSGDRPGELFF.

The V gene is TRBV6-1, the J gene TRBJ2-4, with D perhaps TRBD1 (6 bases). Deletions cut 3 bases from V and 14 bases from J, with 11 bases between. The germline V gene has CDR1 MNHNS and CDR2 SASEGT. The CDR3 contains 11 residues. CDR3 protein: CASSDGRTEYF. The CDR3 DNA reads as TGTGCCAGCAGTGATGGTCGGACAGAGTACTTC.

This clonotype has just one count. V and J are TRBV28 and TRBJ2-2, with D possibly being TRBD2 (6 bases). Germline CDR1 MDHEN, CDR2 SYDVKM. CDR3 length: 16 residues. V lost 7 bases and J lost 2, with 17 bases in between. This chain's CDR3 is CASTPGGTSNTGELFF. In DNA, the CDR3 is TGTGCCAGCACCCCAGGCGGGACCTCAAACACCGGGGAGCTGTTTTTT. Supplemented by reference TRBV28 and TRBJ2-2, the full variable domain reads DVKVTQSSRYLVKRTGEKVFLECVQDMDHENMFWYRQDPGLGLRLIYFSYDVKMKEKGDIPEGYSVSREKKERFSLILESASTNQTSMYLCASTPGGTSNTGELFFGEGSRLTVL.

This clonotype was found a few times. J is TRBJ2-3 and V is TRBV6-2 or TRBV6-3, with unresolved D. Per germline, CDR1 MNHEY and CDR2 SVGEGT. V lost 6 bases, J lost 2 bases, and 12 bases lay in between. The CDR3 extends over 14 amino acids. CDR3 protein: CASRGWRTTDTQYF. CDR3 nucleotides: TGTGCCAGCAGAGGATGGCGGACCACAGATACGCAGTATTTT.

This chain joins TRBV18 and TRBJ1-5; perhaps TRBD1 as D (5 bases). The CDR3 is made up of 14 amino acids. The germline CDR1 and CDR2 sequences are KGHSH and LQKENI. V dropped 2 bases and J dropped 3 bases, with 8 bases sitting between them. The CDR3 bases are TGTGCCAGCTCACCAGAACAGGTCAATCAGCCCCAGCATTTT. It yields the protein CASSPEQVNQPQHF.

This clonotype was seen more than once but under ten times. This chain joins TRBV20-1 and TRBJ2-3, with 8 bases matching TRBD2. After removal of 5 bases from V and 2 bases from J, the junction contained 3 bases not matched to a gene. CDR1 DFQATT and CDR2 SNEGSKA come from the germline V gene (reference sequence). This CDR3 has 13 residues. DNA for the CDR3: TGCAGTGCTGTAGCGGGGCACACAGATACGCAGTATTTT. This codes for CSAVAGHTDTQYF.

This chain links TRBV6-5 with TRBJ2-1; 11 bases are a match to TRBD2. The germline CDR1 and CDR2 sequences are MNHEY and SVGAGI. CDR3 length equals 16 residues. J was trimmed by 6 bases and V by 3 bases; bases with no gene match: 7. The CDR3 nucleotides are TGTGCCAGCAGTTATTTAGCGGGAGGGTTCTTCAATGAGCAGTTCTTC. Its translation is CASSYLAGGFFNEQFF.

The V call is TRBV5-1, the J call TRBJ2-2, with D perhaps TRBD1 (5 bases). V gave up 3 bases and J gave up 4 bases, with 16 bases separating them. Germline assignment: CDR1 SGHRS and CDR2 YFSETQ. This CDR3 has 16 amino acids. In nucleotides, the CDR3 is TGCGCCAGCAGCTACGGACAAGGGGTTGGCACCGGGGAGCTGTTTTTT. As protein: CASSYGQGVGTGELFF. Complete variable domain (other parts from reference TRBV5-1 and TRBJ2-2): KAGVTQTPRYLIKTRGQQVTLSCSPISGHRSVSWYQQTPGQGLQFLFEYFSETQRNKGNFPGRFSGRQFSNSRSEMNVSTLELGDSALYLCASSYGQGVGTGELFFGEGSRLTVL.

This clonotype was counted a few times. The chain joins TRBV29-1 to TRBJ2-6, with D perhaps TRBD1 or TRBD2 (6 bases each). V lost 6 bases and J lost 3, with 15 bases in between. Germline V CDR1 and CDR2: SQVTM, ANQGSEA. The CDR3 spans 15 residues. Written as DNA, the CDR3 is TGCAGCGTAAGAGACGGGGGCCTTGGGGCCAACGTCCTGACTTTC. Protein product: CSVRDGGLGANVLTF.

This chain connects TRBV20-1 to TRBJ2-1; D is uncertain. The CDR3 consists of 11 residues. V was clipped by 0 bases and J by 10 bases, with 7 bases between them. Looked up from germline, CDR1 is DFQATT and CDR2 is SNEGSKA (reference sequence). Here the CDR3 reads CSARDHREQFF. CDR3 in DNA: TGCAGTGCTAGAGATCACCGGGAGCAGTTCTTC.

This chain uses TRBV5-1 with TRBJ2-7, with D uncertain. CDR3 size: 14 residues. V lost 2 bases and J 6 bases, leaving 15 bases between the germline ends. Germline V CDR1 and CDR2: SGHRS, YFSETQ. CDR3 residues: CASSLDSLGGEQYF. CDR3 nucleotide sequence: TGCGCCAGCAGCTTAGACTCCCTGGGTGGCGAGCAGTACTTC.

The CDR3 is CSARGLAGHYEQYF. DNA for the CDR3: TGCAGTGCTAGAGGGCTAGCGGGGCACTACGAGCAGTACTTC. The chain has TRBV20-1 and TRBJ2-7; 9 bases map to TRBD2. J was trimmed by 3 bases and V by 1 base; bases with no gene match: 4. Germline V gives CDR1 DFQATT, CDR2 SNEGSKA (reference sequence). The CDR3 is 14 residues long.

This clonotype has just a few counts. The chain links TRBV11-2 to TRBJ1-1; a weak D match, TRBD1 (6 bases). Looked up from germline, CDR1 is SGHAT and CDR2 is FQNNGV. V was shortened by 0 bases and J by 5 bases, with 16 bases between the two germline ends. CDR3 length equals 16 residues. The DNA of the CDR3 is TGTGCCAGCAGCTTAGATTGGGGACAAAGGAGGACTGAAGCTTTCTTT. Translating it yields CASSLDWGQRRTEAFF.

This clonotype was picked up a small number of times. The chain links TRBV6-1 to TRBJ2-1; no definite D call. V gave up 8 bases and J gave up 7 bases, with 12 bases separating them. The CDR3 is 12 residues long. CDR1 and CDR2 from the germline V gene are MNHNS and SASEGT. CDR3 DNA sequence: TGTGCCAGCGGGGTCCGCCTTAATGAGCAGTTCTTC. Protein: CASGVRLNEQFF.

In this sample, this clonotype turned up a few times. The V and J genes are TRBV28 and TRBJ1-2, with TRBD1 matching 8 bases. The germline V gene has CDR1 MDHEN and CDR2 SYDVKM. The CDR3 loop spans 16 amino acids. Trimming took 5 bases from V and 7 from J; bases not matched to a gene: 15. The CDR3 here is CASSPSYGQGERGYTF. The CDR3 nucleotides read TGTGCCAGCAGTCCCTCCTATGGACAGGGAGAGCGTGGCTACACCTTC.

J is TRBJ2-5 and V is TRBV7-2; D remains ambiguous. The CDR3 is 14 amino acids. Germline CDR1 reads SGHTA; CDR2 reads FQGNSA. Trimming cost V 0 bases and J 5 bases, with 10 bases left between them. The CDR3 sequence is CASSLARSRETQYF. DNA for the CDR3: TGTGCCAGCAGCTTAGCGCGGTCGAGGGAGACCCAGTACTTC. Looking up the rest from reference TRBV7-2 and TRBJ2-5 gives the full variable domain: GAGVSQSPSNKVTEKGKDVELRCDPISGHTALYWYRQSLGQGLEFLIYFQGNSAPDKSGLPSDRFSAERTGGSVSTLTIQRTQQEDSAVYLCASSLARSRETQYFGPGTRLLVL.

The chain is built from TRBV7-9 and TRBJ2-2, with no clear D. In germline, CDR1 is SEHNR, CDR2 FQNEAQ (reference sequence). The germline V and J ends were trimmed by 1 base and 3 bases, with 6 bases remaining between them. The CDR3 covers 14 residues. This CDR3 reads CASSLGTHTGELFF. CDR3 sequence (DNA): TGTGCCAGCAGCTTAGGCACCCACACCGGGGAGCTGTTTTTT.

This clonotype was picked up a small number of times. The chain employs TRBV5-4 and TRBJ2-3, with D perhaps matching TRBD2 (5 bases). The CDR3 is 15 residues long. The V end lost 4 bases, the J end lost 1 base, and 13 bases lay between the germline ends. Germline CDR1 reads SGHNT; CDR2 reads YYREEE (reference sequence). CDR3: CASSERGGGTDTQYF. For the CDR3, the DNA is TGTGCCAGCAGCGAGCGAGGAGGTGGCACAGATACGCAGTATTTT.

This clonotype was detected a few times. The chain joins TRBV24-1 to TRBJ2-3; D is possibly TRBD1 (6 bases). There are 15 residues in the CDR3. With 4 bases removed from V and 6 bases from J, the gap between germline ends came to 16 bases. Germline assignment: CDR1 KGHDR and CDR2 SFDVKD. The CDR3 protein is CATSDPRQAADTQYF. In nucleotides, the CDR3 is TGTGCCACCAGTGACCCTAGACAGGCCGCGGATACGCAGTATTTT.

The gene calls are TRBV27 and TRBJ1-2; TRBD1 matches 8 bases. V trimming: 5 bases; J trimming: 2 bases; junction bases outside the gene matches: 7. This CDR3 spans 15 amino acids. Germline V gene data show CDR1 as MNHEY and CDR2 as SMNVEV (reference sequence). CDR3 in amino acids: CASSPRTGMNYGYTF. In DNA form, the CDR3 reads TGTGCCAGCAGTCCCCGGACAGGGATGAACTATGGCTACACCTTC.

V usage is TRBV7-2 and J usage is TRBJ1-2; D remains unclear. Per germline, CDR1 SGHTA and CDR2 FQGNSA. There are 14 residues in the CDR3. V shed 0 bases and J shed 2 bases, with 7 bases lying between them. The CDR3 region is CASSLARGNYGYTF. The DNA for the CDR3 is TGTGCCAGCAGCTTAGCGCGAGGGAACTATGGCTACACCTTC.

This clonotype was counted a few times. The chain joins TRBV19 to TRBJ2-3, with D possibly being TRBD1 or TRBD2 (5 bases each). This CDR3 comprises 15 residues. Germline CDR1 is LNHDA and CDR2 is SQIVND (reference sequence). The germline V and J ends were trimmed by 6 bases and 0 bases, with 13 bases remaining between them. The CDR3 spells CASSLDGASTDTQYF. DNA for the CDR3: TGTGCCAGTAGCCTCGACGGGGCTAGCACAGATACGCAGTATTTT.

This clonotype was seen more than once but under ten times. This chain joins TRBV20-1 and TRBJ2-3; D possibly uses TRBD1 or TRBD2 (6 bases each). Germline lookup yields CDR1 DFQATT and CDR2 SNEGSKA (reference sequence). The CDR3 is made up of 14 amino acids. V dropped 5 bases and J dropped 5 bases, with 17 bases sitting between them. The CDR3 DNA sequence: TGCAGTGCTGGGGGGCTAGCTGCTCAAGATACGCAGTATTTT. It is translated as CSAGGLAAQDTQYF.